This T cell receptor beta chain derives from a study of blood T cell repertoires in COVID-19. Followed longitudinally, the Seattle patients had been enrolled during active infection. Per the authors' pipeline: The assay estimated nucleated cells by amplifying reference gene primers. Method: immunoSEQ multiplex PCR; TCRdb's copy keeps in-frame clones and lacks some. V and J calls plus clone size are reproduced from that table; the DNA served to infer D and trimming. The sample includes about 300,000 clones, 80% to 90% of them seen just once. The length of the CDR3 is 14 residues. Germline V lookup: CDR1 SGHRS, CDR2 YFSETQ. V trimming: 4 bases; J trimming: 3 bases; junction bases outside the gene matches: 3.

The TCR sequence derives from a woman in her forties or fifties with COVID-19, enrolled during active disease. Sequenced input: peripheral blood. This sequence joins TRBV5-1 and TRBJ2-7; 11 bases agree with TRBD1. The CDR3 loop reads CASSPGQGVYEQYF. The CDR3 coding sequence is TGCGCCAGCAGCCCGGGACAGGGGGTCTACGAGCAGTACTTC.